This TCR beta chain was recorded in a study of T cells in localized non-small cell lung cancer. Study observations and caveats: A single tumor region was sequenced, leaving heterogeneity possible. Tumor trailed uninvolved adjacent lung in T cell clonality, which peaked there. Elevated blood T cell density was associated with longer overall survival.

Trimming pared 0 bases from V and 2 bases from J, leaving 15 bases between. The CDR3 totals 16 residues. In germline, CDR1 is SGHRS, CDR2 YFSETQ. Data came from immunoSEQ multiplex PCR; TCRdb stores just in-frame clones and leaves some out. The sample shows 70,000 to 95,000 clones, about nine tenths of them seen only once. Worth noting for this clone: Its target is unknown.

Sequencing used PBMCs, obtained before any cancer treatment. This rearrangement joins TRBV5-1 to TRBJ2-7, with TRBD2 as a possible D gene (7 bases). The receptor was derived from a woman aged 35 to 75 with stage II squamous cell lung carcinoma. Here the CDR3 reads CASSLEGGTNTYEQYF. DNA of the CDR3: TGCGCCAGCAGCTTGGAGGGGGGGACAAACACCTACGAGCAGTACTTC.